This TCR beta chain was recorded in a study of T-cell reconstitution after alpha-beta-depleted transplantation in children. This sample's TCRbeta library carried unique molecular identifier barcodes. TCRdb re-called the PCR reads with MiXCR, one entry per CDR3 protein. The profile shows about 500,000 distinct CDR3 sequences, approximately 32% of them singletons. Germline V gene data show CDR1 as SGHRS and CDR2 as YFSETQ. The V gene lost 4 bases and the J gene lost 8 bases, with 21 bases spanning the gap. This CDR3 comprises 15 residues. The TCR was taken from a human donor who donated a stem cell graft to a child with aplastic anemia. This chain uses TRBV5-1 with TRBJ1-1, with D maybe TRBD1 (5 bases). This sample comprised PBMCs from the stem cell graft donor, obtained from the stem cell graft. CDR3 sequence reads: CASSPGGSDTTEAFF. The CDR3 DNA sequence: TGCGCCAGCAGCCCTGGAGGATCGGACACCACAGAAGCTTTCTTT.